These 8 T cell receptor beta chains were all obtained from the same sample, sequenced in a study of technical replicates of blood from several donors. Clones were sequenced by immunoSEQ multiplex PCR, and TCRdb holds only the in-frame ones, with some missing. The data hold under 100,000 clones, with just over 95% observed a single time. Sample: T cells isolated from PBMCs. These receptors came from a human donor in good health.

V usage is TRBV9 and J usage is TRBJ2-1; D not resolved. The CDR3 consists of 14 residues. The germline gives CDR1 SGDLS, CDR2 YYNGEE. The V and J ends lost 1 base and 7 bases respectively, with 12 bases between them. CDR3 sequence (DNA): TGTGCCAGCAGCGTACTCTCAGATCCAAATGAGCAGTTCTTC. It encodes CASSVLSDPNEQFF.

The chain employs TRBV6-5 and TRBJ1-1, with D unclear. V lost 0 bases, J lost 5 bases, and 16 bases lay in between. The CDR3 is 16 residues long. Germline CDR1 and CDR2: MNHEY and SVGAGI. The CDR3 spells CASSYSIWAPGTEAFF. The CDR3 bases are TGTGCCAGCAGTTACTCCATATGGGCTCCCGGTACTGAAGCTTTCTTT.

The genes are TRBV28 and TRBJ1-3, with D hard to call. The CDR3 has 14 amino acids. The germline V gene encodes CDR1 MDHEN and CDR2 SYDVKM. Trimming left V 2 bases short and J 4 bases short, with 9 bases between. CDR3 DNA sequence: TGTGCCAGCAGTTTAAGCGATGGAGGAAACACCATATATTTT. Protein sequence: CASSLSDGGNTIYF.

The V gene is TRBV7-2, the J gene TRBJ1-5, with D hard to call. The CDR3 spans 14 residues. Germline CDR1 and CDR2: SGHTA and FQGNSA. V was cut by 6 bases and J by 7 bases, with 16 bases left in between. In DNA form, the CDR3 reads TGTGCCAGCAGTCCGAGCGGTGGGTTCCAGCCCCAGCATTTT. It is translated as CASSPSGGFQPQHF.

The chain carries TRBV6-5 and TRBJ2-7; TRBD2 might be the D (6 bases). This CDR3 region has 15 residues. Trimming took 7 bases from V and 1 from J, leaving 17 bases between them. Germline CDR1 MNHEY, CDR2 SVGAGI. The DNA for the CDR3 is TGTGCCAGCACCGGCGGGGCGGAATCTTCCTACGAGCAGTACTTC. Protein sequence: CASTGGAESSYEQYF.

The chain combines TRBV11-3 with TRBJ1-2; D is undetermined. The ends were cut back, 3 bases at V and 7 bases at J, with 3 bases in the middle. Germline values: CDR1 SGHNT, CDR2 YENEEA. The CDR3 has 10 residues. The CDR3 loop reads CASSFCGYTF. The CDR3 DNA reads as TGTGCCAGCAGCTTCTGTGGCTACACCTTC. The variable domain in full, with the rest retrieved from reference TRBV11-3 and TRBJ1-2, is EAGVVQSPRYKIIEKKQPVAFWCNPISGHNTLYWYLQNLGQGPELLIRYENEEAVDDSQLPKDRFSAERLKGVDSTLKIQPAELGDSAVYLCASSFCGYTFGSGTRLTVV.

V gene TRBV7-6 combines with J gene TRBJ2-6; 7 nucleotides align to TRBD2. V was pared by 6 bases and J by 1 base, with 6 bases of the junction left unmatched. The CDR3 covers 16 residues. Germline V gene data show CDR1 as SGHVS and CDR2 as FNYEAQ. The CDR3 DNA reads as TGTGCCAGCAGATTGGGGGGAGGGTCTGGGGCCAACGTCCTGACTTTC. Translation gives CASRLGGGSGANVLTF.

This rearrangement joins TRBV5-1 to TRBJ2-1; TRBD2 agrees at 12 bases. J lost 6 bases, V lost 3 bases, and 4 bases had no gene match. The germline V gene has CDR1 SGHRS and CDR2 YFSETQ. The CDR3 sequence is 15 residues long. DNA for the CDR3: TGCGCCAGCAGCTGGGCACTAGCGGGAGGCAATGAGCAGTTCTTC. Protein product: CASSWALAGGNEQFF.